Below, 25 T cell receptor beta chains from the same sample are listed, as sequenced in a study of T cell changes during pregnancy in multiple sclerosis. Sequencing used immunoSEQ multiplex PCR; TCRdb keeps in-frame clones, though not all of them. The sample lists 45,000 to 60,000 clones; 80% to 90% were seen once. The specimen was CD8+ T cells from peripheral blood mononuclear cells, collected in the second trimester of pregnancy. These receptors all stem from a female donor with multiple sclerosis, enrolled in a pregnancy study.

V usage is TRBV18 and J usage is TRBJ2-1; D possibly corresponds to TRBD2 (5 bases). Germline assignment: CDR1 KGHSH and CDR2 LQKENI. The CDR3 totals 16 residues. V lost 2 bases and J 3 bases, leaving 14 bases between the germline ends. CDR3: CASSPYQSGDYNEQFF. DNA of the CDR3: TGTGCCAGCTCACCATACCAATCCGGGGACTACAATGAGCAGTTCTTC.

The chain carries TRBV13 and TRBJ2-3; the match to TRBD2 covers 9 bases. CDR3 length equals 15 residues. V gave up 6 bases and J gave up 0 bases; unmatched junction bases: 4. Germline-derived CDR1 and CDR2 are PRHDT and FYEKMQ (reference sequence). The CDR3 DNA sequence: TGTGCCAGCAGGGTAGCGGGGGATAGCACAGATACGCAGTATTTT. Translation: CASRVAGDSTDTQYF.

The rearrangement links TRBV7-9 to TRBJ2-1; TRBD2 is a possible D gene (5 bases). The CDR3 covers 14 residues. Germline V lookup: CDR1 SEHNR, CDR2 FQNEAQ (reference sequence). The ends were cut back, 5 bases at V and 7 bases at J, with 15 bases in the middle. The CDR3: CASSPREGPNEQFF. CDR3 DNA sequence: TGTGCCAGCAGCCCCAGAGAGGGCCCAAATGAGCAGTTCTTC.

CDR3 region: CASSPRGGPYNEQFF. CDR3 DNA: TGTGCCAGCAGCCCTCGGGGGGGCCCCTACAATGAGCAGTTCTTC. This chain uses TRBV7-2 with TRBJ2-1; 8 nucleotides match TRBD2. V was pared by 5 bases and J by 2 bases, with 5 bases of the junction left unmatched. In germline, CDR1 is SGHTA, CDR2 FQGNSA. CDR3 length: 15 residues.

This clone has more than one count but fewer than ten. The chain employs TRBV15 and TRBJ1-1; D perhaps matches TRBD1 (5 bases). The V gene lost 0 bases and the J gene lost 11 bases, with 10 bases spanning the gap. CDR3 length equals 12 residues. CDR1 is LNHNV and CDR2 is YYDKDF in the germline V gene (reference sequence). The DNA of the CDR3 is TGTGCCACCAGCAGAGACCAAGCAGGGGCTTTCTTT. It codes for CATSRDQAGAFF.

This clone came up a few times. The genes are TRBV7-9 and TRBJ1-2, with D possibly matching TRBD1 (6 bases). V lost 8 bases and J lost 3, with 10 bases in between. Germline V gene sequence: CDR1 SEHNR, CDR2 FQNEAQ (reference sequence). The CDR3 length is 12 residues. The CDR3 region is CASGRGDYGYTF. In nucleotides, the CDR3 is TGTGCCAGCGGCAGGGGTGACTATGGCTACACCTTC.

CDR3 in DNA: TGCGCCAGCAGCTTGGCCGGGGACAGCTATAATGAAAAACTGTTTTTT. Residues: CASSLAGDSYNEKLFF. The chain employs TRBV5-1 and TRBJ1-4; 7 bases fit TRBD1. After removal of 0 bases from V and 4 bases from J, the junction contained 6 bases not matched to a gene. The V gene's germline CDR1 is SGHRS and CDR2 YFSETQ. The CDR3 has 16 amino acids.

The genes are TRBV2 and TRBJ2-1, with unresolved D. CDR1 and CDR2 (germline): SNHLY, FYNNEI. The ends were cut back, 5 bases at V and 3 bases at J, with 8 bases in the middle. The CDR3 runs to 13 residues. DNA for the CDR3: TGTGCCAGCAGTTCAGGTGACTACAATGAGCAGTTCTTC. Translating it yields CASSSGDYNEQFF.

This chain uses TRBV9 with TRBJ2-2; TRBD2 aligns across 9 bases. The CDR3 is 16 residues long. With V trimmed by 4 bases and J by 6 bases, 10 bases remained unmatched. The germline CDR1 and CDR2 sequences are SGDLS and YYNGEE. The CDR3 nucleotides are TGTGCCAGCAGCTCGCCGGCGGGAGGGATGGCCGGGGAGCTGTTTTTT. Its translation is CASSSPAGGMAGELFF.

This chain joins TRBV7-2 and TRBJ2-2; no clear D gene. The germline V gene encodes CDR1 SGHTA and CDR2 FQGNSA. Trimming took 5 bases from V and 5 from J, leaving 12 bases between them. The CDR3 sequence is 14 residues long. For the CDR3, the DNA is TGTGCCAGCAGCCATGGAGTCCTTACCGGGGAGCTGTTTTTT. It yields the protein CASSHGVLTGELFF.

This chain links TRBV4-1 with TRBJ1-2; 10 bases agree with TRBD1. The J segment lost 4 bases and the V segment lost 2 bases, leaving 4 bases of the junction unmatched. The germline V gene has CDR1 MGHRA and CDR2 YSYEKL. The CDR3 is 15 residues long. Here the CDR3 reads CASSQPGQGIYGYTF. The DNA of the CDR3 is TGCGCCAGCAGCCAACCGGGACAGGGGATCTATGGCTACACCTTC.

This chain's CDR3 is CASSLGDSAFFDNSPLHF. CDR3 nucleotides: TGCGCCAGCAGCTTAGGGGACAGTGCTTTTTTTGATAATTCACCCCTCCACTTT. The V call is TRBV5-1, the J call TRBJ1-6; 7 nucleotides agree with TRBD1. This CDR3 comprises 18 residues. Per the germline V gene, CDR1 is SGHRS and CDR2 is YFSETQ. J gave up 5 bases and V 2 bases, and 13 bases lay outside the gene matches.

CDR3 DNA sequence: TGTGCCAGCAGCGCGGGGGGAAGCACTGAAGCTTTCTTT. Amino acids: CASSAGGSTEAFF. The rearrangement joins TRBV9 to TRBJ1-1, with D possibly TRBD1 on 5 matching bases. This CDR3 has 13 amino acids. The germline gives CDR1 SGDLS, CDR2 YYNGEE. V was clipped by 3 bases and J by 4 bases, with 10 bases between them.

This clone was observed once. The rearrangement uses TRBV10-1 and TRBJ1-4; weak D call: TRBD1 (5 bases). The CDR3 runs to 13 residues. Trimming cost V 4 bases and J 6 bases, with 9 bases left between them. Germline-derived CDR1 and CDR2 are WNHNN and SYGVQD (reference sequence). DNA for the CDR3: TGCGCCAGCAGTGCCAGGGTGGATGAAAAACTGTTTTTT. Translating it yields CASSARVDEKLFF.

This chain joins TRBV5-8 and TRBJ2-2; TRBD1 is a possible D gene (5 bases). Per germline, CDR1 SGHTS and CDR2 YDEGEE. V lost 0 bases and J 6 bases, leaving 9 bases between the germline ends. The CDR3 sequence is 14 residues long. The CDR3 DNA follows: TGTGCCAGCAGCTTGGGCAGGGTGGCCGGGGAGCTGTTTTTT. Its protein is CASSLGRVAGELFF.

This clone was seen a single time. This chain connects TRBV18 to TRBJ2-7; D is perhaps TRBD2 (5 bases). Germline V lookup: CDR1 KGHSH, CDR2 LQKENI. This CDR3 is built from 13 residues. Trimming stripped 3 bases from V and 6 bases from J, with 12 bases between. The CDR3 DNA sequence: TGTGCCAGCTCACCCTCCCCGGGAAGCGAGCAGTACTTC. Its protein product is CASSPSPGSEQYF.

The chain carries TRBV7-8 and TRBJ2-7; TRBD2 agrees at 8 bases. This CDR3 spans 12 amino acids. J gave up 6 bases and V 4 bases, and 2 bases lay outside the gene matches. Germline values: CDR1 SGHVS, CDR2 FQNEAQ. CDR3 sequence reads: CASSSRGVEQYF. Here the CDR3 DNA reads TGTGCCAGCAGCTCGCGGGGGGTCGAGCAGTACTTC.

The chain has TRBV4-2 and TRBJ1-1; TRBD1 agrees at 7 bases. J gave up 3 bases and V 2 bases, and 3 bases lay outside the gene matches. Germline-derived CDR1 and CDR2 are LGHNA and YNFKEQ. The CDR3 loop spans 14 amino acids. This CDR3 is CASSQRDRDTEAFF. DNA of the CDR3: TGTGCCAGCAGCCAACGTGACAGGGACACTGAAGCTTTCTTT.

V and J are TRBV6-5 and TRBJ2-5, with TRBD2 as a possible D gene (6 bases). This CDR3 region has 15 residues. The germline CDR1 and CDR2 sequences are MNHEY and SVGAGI. V was clipped by 2 bases and J by 7 bases, with 17 bases between them. CDR3 protein: CASSYHEGGTGTQYF. CDR3 nucleotides: TGTGCCAGCAGTTACCATGAGGGAGGCACGGGGACCCAGTACTTC.

V gene TRBV6-5 combines with J gene TRBJ1-1; a weak D match, TRBD1 (6 bases). V lost 4 bases to trimming and J lost 1 base, with 7 bases between them. The CDR3 totals 13 residues. The germline V gene encodes CDR1 MNHEY and CDR2 SVGAGI. CDR3 loop: CASSLGGNTEAFF. In DNA form, the CDR3 reads TGTGCCAGCAGTTTAGGGGGGAACACTGAAGCTTTCTTT.

The chain uses TRBV27 and TRBJ1-4; D is unresolved. Trimming shortened V by 2 bases and J by 3 bases, and 7 bases separated the two germline ends. This CDR3 has 14 residues. Germline V lookup: CDR1 MNHEY, CDR2 SMNVEV (reference sequence). CDR3 residues: CASSLSGANEKLFF. The CDR3 DNA follows: TGTGCCAGCAGTTTAAGCGGGGCTAATGAAAAACTGTTTTTT.

The chain combines TRBV5-1 with TRBJ1-1, with TRBD1 as a possible D gene (5 bases). The germline V gene encodes CDR1 SGHRS and CDR2 YFSETQ. V dropped 4 bases and J dropped 0 bases, with 13 bases sitting between them. This CDR3 has 15 residues. DNA of the CDR3: TGCGCCAGCAGCCCACGACAGCTAATGAACACTGAAGCTTTCTTT. Residues: CASSPRQLMNTEAFF.

This chain uses TRBV5-3 with TRBJ2-5; possible D gene TRBD2, 6 bases. TRBV5-3 is sorted into the ORF group, with uncertain function. The CDR3 consists of 15 residues. V shed 8 bases and J shed 4 bases, with 21 bases lying between them. The DNA for the CDR3 is TGTGCCAGGGACCCTAGCGCCGGTTGCGGAGAGACCCAGTACTTC. It is translated as CARDPSAGCGETQYF.

This sequence joins TRBV4-2 and TRBJ2-3; tentatively, D is TRBD2 (7 bases). The CDR3 totals 17 residues. The germline V and J ends were trimmed by 1 base and 2 bases, with 16 bases remaining between them. Per the germline V gene, CDR1 is LGHNA and CDR2 is YNFKEQ. This CDR3 is CASSQVLPRGPTDTQYF. DNA for the CDR3: TGTGCCAGCAGCCAAGTTTTGCCGCGGGGGCCCACAGATACGCAGTATTTT.

J is TRBJ2-5 and V is TRBV9, with D uncertain. Deletions cut 0 bases from V and 1 base from J, with 4 bases between. This CDR3 has 13 residues. Germline V lookup: CDR1 SGDLS, CDR2 YYNGEE. For the CDR3, the DNA is TGTGCCAGCAGCGTAGATCTCCAAGAGACCCAGTACTTC. Translating it yields CASSVDLQETQYF.